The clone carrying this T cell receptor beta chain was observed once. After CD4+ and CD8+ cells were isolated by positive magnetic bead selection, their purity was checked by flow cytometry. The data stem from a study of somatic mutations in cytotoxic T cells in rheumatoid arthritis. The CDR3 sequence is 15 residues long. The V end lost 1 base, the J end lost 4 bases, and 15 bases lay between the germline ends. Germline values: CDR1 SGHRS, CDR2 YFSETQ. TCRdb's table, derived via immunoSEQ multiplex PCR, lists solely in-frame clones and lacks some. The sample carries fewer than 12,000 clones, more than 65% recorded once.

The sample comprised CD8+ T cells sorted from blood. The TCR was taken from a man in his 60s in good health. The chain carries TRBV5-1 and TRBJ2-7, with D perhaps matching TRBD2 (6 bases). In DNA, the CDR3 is TGCGCCAGCAGCTTGTGGCCGGGAGAGACATACGAGCAGTACTTC. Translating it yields CASSLWPGETYEQYF.